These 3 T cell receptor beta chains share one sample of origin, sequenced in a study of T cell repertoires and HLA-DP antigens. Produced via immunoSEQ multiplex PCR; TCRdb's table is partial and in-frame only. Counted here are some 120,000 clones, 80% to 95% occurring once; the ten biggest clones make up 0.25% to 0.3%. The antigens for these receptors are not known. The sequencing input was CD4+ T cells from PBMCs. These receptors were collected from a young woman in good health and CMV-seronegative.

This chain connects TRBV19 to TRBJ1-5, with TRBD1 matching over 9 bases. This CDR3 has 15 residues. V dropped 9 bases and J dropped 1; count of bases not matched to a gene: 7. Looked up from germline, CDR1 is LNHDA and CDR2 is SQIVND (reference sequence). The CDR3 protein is CASRDRVWSNQPQHF. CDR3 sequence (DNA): TGTGCCAGCAGGGACAGGGTTTGGAGCAATCAGCCCCAGCATTTT.

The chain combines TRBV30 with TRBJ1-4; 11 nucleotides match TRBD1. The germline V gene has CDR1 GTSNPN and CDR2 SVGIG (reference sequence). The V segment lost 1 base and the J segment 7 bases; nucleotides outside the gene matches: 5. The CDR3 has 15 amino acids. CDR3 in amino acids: CAWSGMDRGREKLFF. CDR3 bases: TGTGCCTGGAGTGGGATGGACAGGGGGCGTGAAAAACTGTTTTTT.

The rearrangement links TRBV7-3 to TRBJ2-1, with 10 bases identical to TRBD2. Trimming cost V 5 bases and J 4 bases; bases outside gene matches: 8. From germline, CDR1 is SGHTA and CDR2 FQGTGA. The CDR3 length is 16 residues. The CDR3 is CASSPGLADVYNEQFF. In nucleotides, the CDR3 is TGTGCCAGCAGCCCCGGACTAGCGGATGTATACAATGAGCAGTTCTTC.